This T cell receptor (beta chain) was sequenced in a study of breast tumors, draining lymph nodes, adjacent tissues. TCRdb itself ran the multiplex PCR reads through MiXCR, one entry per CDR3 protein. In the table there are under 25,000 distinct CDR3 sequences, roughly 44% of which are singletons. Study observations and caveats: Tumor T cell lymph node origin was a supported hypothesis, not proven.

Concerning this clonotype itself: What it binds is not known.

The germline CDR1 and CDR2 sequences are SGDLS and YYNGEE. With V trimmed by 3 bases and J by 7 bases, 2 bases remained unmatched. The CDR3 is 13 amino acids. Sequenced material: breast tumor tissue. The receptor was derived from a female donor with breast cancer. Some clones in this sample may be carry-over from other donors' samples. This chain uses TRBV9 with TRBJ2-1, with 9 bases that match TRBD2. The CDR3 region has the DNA TGTGCCAGCAGCGCTAGCGGGAAGAATGAGCAGTTCTTC. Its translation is CASSASGKNEQFF.